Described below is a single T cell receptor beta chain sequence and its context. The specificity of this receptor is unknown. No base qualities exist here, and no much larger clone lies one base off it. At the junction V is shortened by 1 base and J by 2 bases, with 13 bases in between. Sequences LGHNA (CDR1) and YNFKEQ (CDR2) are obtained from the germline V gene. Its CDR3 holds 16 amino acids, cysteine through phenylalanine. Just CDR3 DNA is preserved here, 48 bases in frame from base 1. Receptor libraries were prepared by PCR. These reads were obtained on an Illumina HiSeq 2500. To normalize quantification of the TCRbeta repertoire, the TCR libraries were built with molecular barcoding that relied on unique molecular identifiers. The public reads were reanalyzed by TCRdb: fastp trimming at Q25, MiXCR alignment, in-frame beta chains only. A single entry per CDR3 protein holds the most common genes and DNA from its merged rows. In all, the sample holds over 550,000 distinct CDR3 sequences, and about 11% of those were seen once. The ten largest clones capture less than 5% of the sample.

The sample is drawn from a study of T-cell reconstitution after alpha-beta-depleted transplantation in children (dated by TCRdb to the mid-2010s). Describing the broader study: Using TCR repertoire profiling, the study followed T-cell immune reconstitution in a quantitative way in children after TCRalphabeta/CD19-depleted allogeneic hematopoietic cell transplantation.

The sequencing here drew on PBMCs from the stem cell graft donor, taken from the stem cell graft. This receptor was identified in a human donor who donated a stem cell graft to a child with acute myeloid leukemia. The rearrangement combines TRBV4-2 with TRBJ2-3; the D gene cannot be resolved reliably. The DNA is TGTGCCAGCAGCCAAGGTATCCCATCAGACACAGATACGCAGTATTTT. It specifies CASSQGIPSDTDTQYF.